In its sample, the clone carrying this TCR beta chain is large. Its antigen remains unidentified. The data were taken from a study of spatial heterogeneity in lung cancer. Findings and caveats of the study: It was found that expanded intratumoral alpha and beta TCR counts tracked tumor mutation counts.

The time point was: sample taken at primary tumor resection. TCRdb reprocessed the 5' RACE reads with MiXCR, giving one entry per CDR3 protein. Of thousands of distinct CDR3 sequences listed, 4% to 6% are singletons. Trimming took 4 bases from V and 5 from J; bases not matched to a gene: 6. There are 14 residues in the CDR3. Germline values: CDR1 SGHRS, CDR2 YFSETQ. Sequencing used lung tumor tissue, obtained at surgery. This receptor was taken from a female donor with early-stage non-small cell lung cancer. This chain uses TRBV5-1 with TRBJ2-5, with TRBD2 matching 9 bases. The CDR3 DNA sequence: TGCGCCAGCAGCGGACTAGGACTAGCGGAGACCCAGTACTTC. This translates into CASSGLGLAETQYF.